The 8 T cell receptor beta chains below all came from one sample that was sequenced in a study of shared clonotypes between healthy human individuals. Clones were read by immunoSEQ multiplex PCR, and TCRdb kept only the in-frame ones, dropping some. This sample yields 1.4 million or so clones, of which 98% are seen a single time; 0.36% belongs to the top ten. The sample taken for sequencing was naive CD4+ T cells sorted from blood. The subset: CD45RA+ positively selected. The receptor set was obtained from a young man in good health.

The J gene is TRBJ2-7, the V gene TRBV11-2; the D is unclear. This CDR3 has 13 amino acids. Germline values: CDR1 SGHAT, CDR2 FQNNGV. V was cut by 5 bases and J by 6 bases, with 14 bases left in between. The CDR3 DNA follows: TGTGCCAGCAGCCCAATAAGGGTTCGCGAGCAGTACTTC. This translates into CASSPIRVREQYF.

This clone was picked up one time. The rearrangement uses TRBV27 and TRBJ2-5, with D perhaps assigned TRBD1 or TRBD2 (5 bases each). Germline V gene lookup returns CDR1 MNHEY and CDR2 SMNVEV (reference sequence). CDR3 size: 14 residues. Trimming pared 2 bases from V and 3 bases from J, leaving 10 bases between. CDR3 sequence reads: CASSLTGRKETQYF. The DNA for the CDR3 is TGTGCCAGCAGTTTAACGGGGCGAAAAGAGACCCAGTACTTC.

The chain joins TRBV7-9 to TRBJ2-2, with no clear D. The CDR3 covers 15 residues. Germline V lookup: CDR1 SEHNR, CDR2 FQNEAQ (reference sequence). The V gene lost 0 bases and the J gene lost 4 bases, with 9 bases spanning the gap. In DNA form, the CDR3 reads TGTGCCAGCAGCTTAGCGGGCGCCGCCACCGGGGAGCTGTTTTTT. Its translation is CASSLAGAATGELFF.

The V gene is TRBV4-3, the J gene TRBJ2-7; TRBD2 agrees at 10 bases. Germline CDR1 LGHNA, CDR2 YSLEER. The CDR3 spans 15 residues. The trim removed 0 bases at V and 6 bases at J, leaving 5 bases unmatched. The CDR3 DNA reads as TGCGCCAGCAGCCAAGAAGCGGGAGGGCCGGTCGAGCAGTACTTC. It yields the protein CASSQEAGGPVEQYF.

This rearrangement joins TRBV7-6 to TRBJ2-1, with 11 positions matching TRBD2. The germline CDR1 and CDR2 sequences are SGHVS and FNYEAQ. The CDR3 has 15 residues. V trimming: 1 base; J trimming: 9 bases; junction bases outside the gene matches: 5. CDR3 residues: CASSLGSGRAGEQFF. CDR3 bases: TGTGCCAGCAGCTTAGGTAGCGGGAGGGCCGGTGAGCAGTTCTTC.

The CDR3 here is CASSPASGMEQFF. CDR3 in DNA: TGTGCCAGCAGCCCAGCTAGCGGGATGGAGCAGTTCTTC. The chain links TRBV7-9 to TRBJ2-1; 9 nucleotides align to TRBD2. The germline V gene has CDR1 SEHNR and CDR2 FQNEAQ (reference sequence). The CDR3 spans 13 residues. Trimming removed 5 bases from V and 10 bases from J; junction bases left unmatched: 6.

The chain uses TRBV9 and TRBJ2-5, with TRBD2 matching 12 bases. This CDR3 has 16 amino acids. The V gene end was trimmed by 4 bases and the J gene end by 2 bases; junction bases not matched to a gene: 6. Germline-derived CDR1 and CDR2 are SGDLS and YYNGEE. The CDR3 reads CASSTWTSGAQETQYF. The CDR3 DNA reads as TGTGCCAGCAGCACCTGGACTAGCGGGGCTCAAGAGACCCAGTACTTC.

This rearrangement joins TRBV2 to TRBJ2-2; the D gene is possibly TRBD1 (6 bases). Trimming stripped 2 bases from V and 0 bases from J, with 10 bases between. CDR3 length: 16 amino acids. CDR1 and CDR2 (germline): SNHLY, FYNNEI. CDR3 sequence reads: CASSENRVANTGELFF. The CDR3 DNA reads TGTGCCAGCAGTGAAAACAGGGTGGCGAACACCGGGGAGCTGTTTTTT.